This is a list of T cell receptor beta chains from one sample in a study of cytomegalovirus exposure and HLA in healthy donors. The protocol was immunoSEQ multiplex PCR, while the TCRdb copy is restricted to in-frame clones and leaves out a portion. This table holds around 150,000 clones, 80% to 85% found once. What was sequenced was PBMCs. Receptors originate from a male donor in good health and CMV-seronegative. The CDR3 runs from the conserved cysteine through the conserved F or W. Each record gives: V gene, D gene, J gene, clone size, CDR3 protein. The D gene is left open where the match is weak. Clone sizes are given selectively: once, few, many, or a class where the clone is expanded.

v_gene: TRBV28
d_gene: .
j_gene: TRBJ2-1
abundance: .
CDR3aa: CASSWLALYNEQFF

v_gene: TRBV5-4
d_gene: .
j_gene: TRBJ1-1
abundance: .
CDR3aa: CASSPAYGANTEAFF

v_gene: TRBV6-5
d_gene: TRBD2
j_gene: TRBJ2-7
abundance: .
CDR3aa: CASSYSGTSGVYEQYF

v_gene: TRBV10-3
d_gene: TRBD1
j_gene: TRBJ2-3
abundance: .
CDR3aa: CAISSSQGADTQYF

v_gene: TRBV10-3
d_gene: TRBD2
j_gene: .
abundance: .
CDR3aa: CAIRGTSGNYEQYF

v_gene: TRBV4-1
d_gene: TRBD1
j_gene: TRBJ2-1
abundance: .
CDR3aa: CASSQDGTGKSHEQFF

v_gene: TRBV6-5
d_gene: .
j_gene: TRBJ2-2
abundance: .
CDR3aa: CASSYSTGTGELFF

v_gene: TRBV9
d_gene: TRBD2
j_gene: .
abundance: .
CDR3aa: CASSAGLVLHEQYF

v_gene: TRBV9
d_gene: .
j_gene: TRBJ2-1
abundance: .
CDR3aa: CASSSQAGTYNEQFF

v_gene: TRBV19
d_gene: .
j_gene: TRBJ1-2
abundance: .
CDR3aa: CASSIDQYGQYGYTF

v_gene: TRBV7-2
d_gene: .
j_gene: TRBJ2-3
abundance: .
CDR3aa: CASSPLPSGNTDTQYF

v_gene: TRBV4-1
d_gene: .
j_gene: TRBJ1-3
abundance: .
CDR3aa: CASSQAQVLSGNTIYF

v_gene: TRBV6-5
d_gene: .
j_gene: TRBJ2-4
abundance: .
CDR3aa: CASTTPENIQYF

v_gene: TRBV6-6
d_gene: TRBD1
j_gene: TRBJ2-2
abundance: .
CDR3aa: CASIAQGAAGELFF

v_gene: TRBV28
d_gene: TRBD1
j_gene: TRBJ2-7
abundance: few
CDR3aa: CASGRTGRFNEQYF

v_gene: TRBV7-9
d_gene: .
j_gene: TRBJ2-1
abundance: .
CDR3aa: CSSSLVRGGSENEQFF

v_gene: TRBV7-9
d_gene: .
j_gene: TRBJ2-7
abundance: .
CDR3aa: CASSLGPQAGASYHEQYF

v_gene: TRBV5-1
d_gene: TRBD2
j_gene: TRBJ2-1
abundance: .
CDR3aa: CASSGPAGTQERGEQFF

v_gene: TRBV1
d_gene: .
j_gene: TRBJ2-7
abundance: .
CDR3aa: CTSSQDHSGCSYEQYF

v_gene: TRBV13
d_gene: .
j_gene: TRBJ2-1
abundance: .
CDR3aa: CASSLGPLFSEQFF

v_gene: TRBV28
d_gene: .
j_gene: TRBJ2-7
abundance: .
CDR3aa: CASFSTERSREQYF

v_gene: TRBV4-2
d_gene: .
j_gene: TRBJ1-3
abundance: .
CDR3aa: CASSPGGPEPGNTIYF

v_gene: TRBV11-2
d_gene: .
j_gene: TRBJ1-4
abundance: few
CDR3aa: CASSFGRANEKLFF

v_gene: TRBV7-3
d_gene: .
j_gene: TRBJ1-1
abundance: .
CDR3aa: CASTGADSRTEAFF

v_gene: TRBV27
d_gene: .
j_gene: TRBJ1-1
abundance: .
CDR3aa: CASSLFRGTEAFF

v_gene: TRBV7-2
d_gene: .
j_gene: TRBJ1-2
abundance: few
CDR3aa: CASSPNAAAIYGYTF

v_gene: TRBV10-3
d_gene: TRBD1
j_gene: TRBJ1-1
abundance: .
CDR3aa: CAISGLAGGNTEAFF

v_gene: TRBV5-1
d_gene: TRBD1
j_gene: TRBJ1-1
abundance: once
CDR3aa: CASSLSPDRGSTEAFF

v_gene: TRBV25-1
d_gene: .
j_gene: TRBJ1-2
abundance: .
CDR3aa: CASSDRTANYGYTF

v_gene: TRBV2
d_gene: TRBD2
j_gene: TRBJ2-5
abundance: .
CDR3aa: CASRGGRGRQETQYF

v_gene: TRBV4-3
d_gene: TRBD2
j_gene: TRBJ2-3
abundance: .
CDR3aa: CASSPSLSGVSTDTQYF

v_gene: TRBV19
d_gene: TRBD1
j_gene: TRBJ2-1
abundance: .
CDR3aa: CASNPRGGGYEQFF

v_gene: TRBV15
d_gene: TRBD1
j_gene: TRBJ2-7
abundance: .
CDR3aa: CATSRVGQDEQYF

v_gene: TRBV19
d_gene: .
j_gene: TRBJ2-7
abundance: .
CDR3aa: CASSGQYTSYEQYF

v_gene: TRBV6-1
d_gene: TRBD1
j_gene: TRBJ1-4
abundance: .
CDR3aa: CASSETGINEKLFF

v_gene: TRBV11-2
d_gene: .
j_gene: TRBJ2-3
abundance: .
CDR3aa: CASSSGVSGTDTQYF

v_gene: TRBV5-1
d_gene: TRBD2
j_gene: TRBJ2-5
abundance: .
CDR3aa: CASSPNLLAVGVETQYF

v_gene: TRBV5-1
d_gene: TRBD1
j_gene: TRBJ2-5
abundance: .
CDR3aa: CASSRTTGEETQYF

v_gene: TRBV10-1
d_gene: TRBD2
j_gene: TRBJ2-1
abundance: .
CDR3aa: CASSPSGRVPNEQFF

v_gene: TRBV7-9
d_gene: .
j_gene: TRBJ2-3
abundance: .
CDR3aa: CASSLSADTQYF

v_gene: TRBV7-9
d_gene: .
j_gene: TRBJ1-1
abundance: .
CDR3aa: CSSSPGSEAFF

v_gene: TRBV11-2
d_gene: .
j_gene: TRBJ1-5
abundance: .
CDR3aa: CASSPGDTLNQPQHF

v_gene: TRBV6-1
d_gene: TRBD2
j_gene: TRBJ2-5
abundance: .
CDR3aa: CASSEVLAGVSETQYF

v_gene: TRBV4-1
d_gene: TRBD1
j_gene: TRBJ2-7
abundance: .
CDR3aa: CASSQDSGGFYEQYF

v_gene: TRBV27
d_gene: TRBD2
j_gene: TRBJ2-2
abundance: .
CDR3aa: CAPLGRGGLGGELFF

v_gene: TRBV15
d_gene: .
j_gene: TRBJ1-4
abundance: .
CDR3aa: CATSRTRPVANEKLFF

v_gene: TRBV7-8
d_gene: TRBD2
j_gene: TRBJ2-1
abundance: .
CDR3aa: CASSPSSSSGASNEQFF

v_gene: TRBV7-8
d_gene: .
j_gene: TRBJ2-7
abundance: .
CDR3aa: CASSTGRRVYEQYF

v_gene: TRBV27
d_gene: .
j_gene: TRBJ2-3
abundance: .
CDR3aa: CASKAGATDTQYF

v_gene: TRBV6-1
d_gene: .
j_gene: TRBJ2-7
abundance: .
CDR3aa: CASSPSDSHEQYF

v_gene: TRBV2
d_gene: .
j_gene: TRBJ1-6
abundance: .
CDR3aa: CASRETVSYNSPLHF

v_gene: TRBV14
d_gene: .
j_gene: TRBJ1-6
abundance: .
CDR3aa: CASSPQTGTLHF

v_gene: TRBV28
d_gene: TRBD2
j_gene: TRBJ2-3
abundance: .
CDR3aa: CASSPSGRALATDTQYF

v_gene: TRBV6-1
d_gene: .
j_gene: TRBJ1-6
abundance: .
CDR3aa: CASSEVNNRGSPLHF

v_gene: TRBV5-6
d_gene: TRBD2
j_gene: TRBJ2-1
abundance: few
CDR3aa: CASNRRSGGYNEQFF

v_gene: TRBV29-1
d_gene: .
j_gene: TRBJ2-3
abundance: .
CDR3aa: CSVGETSKGTDTQYF

v_gene: TRBV2
d_gene: .
j_gene: TRBJ2-2
abundance: .
CDR3aa: CASSQHSTGTGELFF

v_gene: TRBV7-2
d_gene: .
j_gene: TRBJ2-7
abundance: .
CDR3aa: CASSSIRDKSYEQYF

v_gene: TRBV19
d_gene: .
j_gene: TRBJ2-7
abundance: .
CDR3aa: CASSYGFTGEQYF